A single sample is the source of the 30 T cell receptor beta chains below, sequenced in a study of blood T cell repertoires in COVID-19. Using immunoSEQ multiplex PCR, the repertoire was profiled, and TCRdb retains in-frame clones only, with some absent. The table has around 220,000 clones, around 86% seen once. The sample was peripheral blood. Every receptor here comes from a human donor in a cohort sampled during active COVID-19.

CDR3 DNA sequence: TGTGCCAGCAGCGGGTCCTCTAGCTCCTATAATTCACCCCTCCACTTT. It specifies CASSGSSSSYNSPLHF. The rearrangement joins TRBV9 to TRBJ1-6; D unresolved. CDR3 length equals 16 residues. The germline V and J ends were trimmed by 3 bases and 0 bases, with 10 bases remaining between them. Germline V gene sequence: CDR1 SGDLS, CDR2 YYNGEE.

The CDR3 region is CAINRGGDTEAFF. The CDR3 DNA reads as TGTGCCATCAACAGGGGCGGCGACACTGAAGCTTTCTTT. The chain is built from TRBV2 and TRBJ1-1, with 7 bases matching TRBD1. Germline V CDR1 and CDR2: SNHLY, FYNNEI. The V gene end was trimmed by 10 bases and the J gene end by 3 bases; junction bases not matched to a gene: 8. CDR3 size: 13 residues.

Regarding this clone: The identical CDR3 is also encoded by other nucleotide sequences in the sample. V usage is TRBV7-9 and J usage is TRBJ2-7; 7 nucleotides align to TRBD1. The trim removed 1 base at V and 4 bases at J, leaving 4 bases unmatched. The CDR3 spans 14 residues. From germline, CDR1 is SEHNR and CDR2 FQNEAQ (reference sequence). The CDR3, as DNA: TGTGCCAGCAGCTTAGTGGGCAGGGGGTACGAGCAGTACTTC. The encoded protein is CASSLVGRGYEQYF.

This chain uses TRBV19 with TRBJ1-2; 7 bases match TRBD1. Germline values: CDR1 LNHDA, CDR2 SQIVND (reference sequence). The CDR3 is made up of 14 amino acids. Germline trimming cut 6 bases from V and 2 bases from J; bases unmatched to any gene: 6. Here the CDR3 reads CASRATGQNYGYTF. CDR3 in DNA: TGTGCCAGTAGGGCTACGGGACAGAACTATGGCTACACCTTC.

This clone was picked up many times. This chain joins TRBV19 and TRBJ1-1, with 7 bases aligning to TRBD1. Looked up from germline, CDR1 is LNHDA and CDR2 is SQIVND (reference sequence). V was clipped by 3 bases and J by 3 bases; unmatched bases: 4. The CDR3 covers 14 residues. CDR3 nucleotide sequence: TGTGCCAGTAGTATGAAGGGGGCGTACACTGAAGCTTTCTTT. Its protein is CASSMKGAYTEAFF.

This sequence joins TRBV11-3 and TRBJ2-7, with 7 nucleotides matching TRBD2. The CDR3 totals 14 residues. Unmatched junction bases numbered 7, after V lost 3 bases and J lost 5 bases. The germline CDR1 and CDR2 sequences are SGHNT and YENEEA. CDR3 protein: CASSLGQGGNEQYF. CDR3 bases: TGTGCCAGCAGCTTGGGGCAGGGAGGGAACGAGCAGTACTTC.

The rearrangement links TRBV19 to TRBJ2-1, with 11 bases lining up with TRBD2. Germline assignment: CDR1 LNHDA and CDR2 SQIVND (reference sequence). V was pared by 6 bases and J by 9 bases, with 10 bases of the junction left unmatched. CDR3 length: 15 amino acids. The CDR3 coding sequence is TGTGCCAGTAGACATCGACTAGCGGGGAGGGGTGAGCAGTTCTTC. This translates into CASRHRLAGRGEQFF.

The genes are TRBV6-5 and TRBJ2-1; 7 bases are a match to TRBD2. The CDR3 has 15 residues. Germline V CDR1 and CDR2: MNHEY, SVGAGI. The V gene end was trimmed by 1 base and the J gene end by 4 bases; junction bases not matched to a gene: 4. CDR3 sequence (DNA): TGTGCCAGCAGTTACTGGAATAGCGGGTACAATGAGCAGTTCTTC. Protein product: CASSYWNSGYNEQFF.

The chain has TRBV2 and TRBJ2-7, with 8 bases lining up with TRBD1. The length of the CDR3 is 13 residues. Germline trimming cut 7 bases from V and 3 bases from J; bases unmatched to any gene: 5. CDR1 is SNHLY, CDR2 FYNNEI, per germline. In DNA, the CDR3 is TGTGCCAGCAAAACTACAGGGGGCTACGAGCAGTACTTC. It codes for CASKTTGGYEQYF. The full variable domain, in which reference TRBV2 and TRBJ2-7 provide the parts outside the CDR3, is EPEVTQTPSHQVTQMGQEVILRCVPISNHLYFYWYRQILGQKVEFLVSFYNNEISEKSEIFDDQFSVERPDGSNFTLKIRSTKLEDSAMYFCASKTTGGYEQYFGPGTRLTVT.

The chain uses TRBV28 and TRBJ2-1, with D possibly being TRBD2 (6 bases). This CDR3 is built from 14 residues. Germline CDR1 reads MDHEN; CDR2 reads SYDVKM. V was trimmed by 4 bases and J by 12 bases, leaving 19 bases between them. The CDR3 nucleotides are TGTGCCAGCAGTTCACCGGGACTGCGCTGGAGGCAGTTCTTC. This translates into CASSSPGLRWRQFF.

This clone was recorded only once. The chain is built from TRBV6-2 or TRBV6-3 and TRBJ1-5, with 9 bases matching TRBD1. The CDR3 loop spans 15 amino acids. Trimming cost V 4 bases and J 6 bases; bases outside gene matches: 7. CDR1 MNHEY and CDR2 SVGEGT come from the germline V gene. CDR3 sequence: CASSLGQGMAQPQHF. As DNA, the CDR3 is TGTGCCAGCAGTTTAGGACAGGGGATGGCTCAGCCCCAGCATTTT.

This clone was seen more than once but under ten times. The CDR3 region is CSVDGRAGDRQETQYF. The CDR3 DNA reads as TGCAGCGTTGACGGACGAGCGGGAGACCGACAAGAGACCCAGTACTTC. The J gene is TRBJ2-5, the V gene TRBV29-1; 8 bases are a match to TRBD2. Germline V gives CDR1 SQVTM, CDR2 ANQGSEA. V gave up 3 bases and J gave up 2 bases; unmatched junction bases: 11. The CDR3 is made up of 16 amino acids.

This chain joins TRBV24-1 and TRBJ1-1, with D possibly TRBD1 on 5 matching bases. The germline V gene encodes CDR1 KGHDR and CDR2 SFDVKD. This CDR3 spans 13 amino acids. V lost 4 bases and J 5 bases, leaving 10 bases between the germline ends. CDR3 sequence (DNA): TGTGCCACCAGTGAAGTGGGGGGGACTGAAGCTTTCTTT. Protein product: CATSEVGGTEAFF.

The chain joins TRBV6-5 to TRBJ1-2; weak D call: TRBD1 (5 bases). V gave up 2 bases and J gave up 4 bases, with 11 bases separating them. This CDR3 spans 14 amino acids. Looked up from germline, CDR1 is MNHEY and CDR2 is SVGAGI. The CDR3 coding sequence is TGTGCCAGCAGTTACAGGGGCGTGGGCTATGGCTACACCTTC. As protein: CASSYRGVGYGYTF.

The gene calls are TRBV29-1 and TRBJ1-4; 11 nucleotides line up with TRBD1. V was clipped by 4 bases and J by 6 bases; unmatched bases: 4. Germline V gives CDR1 SQVTM, CDR2 ANQGSEA. The length of the CDR3 is 14 residues. CDR3 amino acids: CSVGTGGGYEKLFF. In DNA, the CDR3 is TGCAGCGTTGGGACAGGGGGCGGGTATGAAAAACTGTTTTTT.

The chain employs TRBV3-1 (or the pseudogene TRBV3-2) and TRBJ1-4; 8 bases are shared with TRBD1. This CDR3 is 17 amino acids long. V gave up 4 bases and J gave up 2 bases; unmatched junction bases: 9. CDR1 and CDR2 from the germline V gene are LGHDT and YNNKEL (reference sequence). CDR3 residues: CASSPRQGRATNEKLFF. The DNA for the CDR3 is TGTGCCAGCAGCCCTCGACAGGGGCGAGCGACTAATGAAAAACTGTTTTTT.

V is TRBV7-2 and J is TRBJ2-7, with 12 positions matching TRBD2. CDR1 SGHTA and CDR2 FQGNSA come from the germline V gene. The length of the CDR3 is 15 residues. Unmatched junction bases numbered 2, after V lost 3 bases and J lost 2 bases. The chain's CDR3 is CASSLTSGSTYEQYF. The CDR3 DNA reads as TGTGCCAGCAGCTTGACTAGCGGGAGTACCTACGAGCAGTACTTC.

This clone has only one observation. The gene calls are TRBV9 and TRBJ1-1, with D possibly being TRBD1 (6 bases). The V gene's germline CDR1 is SGDLS and CDR2 YYNGEE. Trimming took off 0 bases at V and 0 bases at J, with 12 bases between the two ends. The CDR3 extends over 16 amino acids. Here the CDR3 DNA reads TGTGCCAGCAGCGTAGGCAGGGGAGAGGTGAACACTGAAGCTTTCTTT. Residues: CASSVGRGEVNTEAFF.

The chain joins TRBV30 to TRBJ1-1; 7 bases match TRBD1. After removal of 1 base from V and 1 base from J, the junction contained 0 bases not matched to a gene. This CDR3 has 13 residues. Germline V lookup: CDR1 GTSNPN, CDR2 SVGIG (reference sequence). The DNA of the CDR3 is TGTGCCTGGAGTGAGGGGGCGAACACTGAAGCTTTCTTT. Translating gives CAWSEGANTEAFF.

The V and J genes are TRBV6-2 or TRBV6-3 and TRBJ1-5; D not certain. The CDR3 spans 16 residues. CDR1 MNHEY and CDR2 SVGEGT come from the germline V gene. V shed 4 bases and J shed 6 bases, with 19 bases lying between them. CDR3 sequence (DNA): TGTGCCAGCAGTTCCCGATACCAAGCGGGGAGTCAGCCCCAGCATTTT. It codes for CASSSRYQAGSQPQHF.

V usage is TRBV18 and J usage is TRBJ2-1; 7 bases agree with TRBD1. Germline CDR1 KGHSH, CDR2 LQKENI. Trimming at V came to 6 bases and at J to 8 bases, leaving 10 bases not matched to a gene. This CDR3 is built from 14 residues. The CDR3 is CASSHRQGWDEQFF. CDR3 coding DNA: TGTGCCAGCTCCCACAGACAGGGCTGGGATGAGCAGTTCTTC.

The V gene is TRBV5-4, the J gene TRBJ2-7; 7 bases line up with TRBD2. J was trimmed by 6 bases and V by 2 bases; bases with no gene match: 5. The length of the CDR3 is 13 residues. CDR1 and CDR2 (germline): SGHNT, YYREEE (reference sequence). CDR3 bases: TGTGCCAGCAGCTTCGGAAGGACTAGCGAGCAGTACTTC. Translated, it gives CASSFGRTSEQYF.

The chain joins TRBV28 to TRBJ1-5; 9 bases agree with TRBD1. V lost 6 bases, J lost 1 base, and 4 bases stayed unmatched. Germline V gene sequence: CDR1 MDHEN, CDR2 SYDVKM. The CDR3 runs to 15 residues. The CDR3 region has the DNA TGTGCCAGCAGAGCGGACAGGGGAAGCAATCAGCCCCAGCATTTT. It translates to CASRADRGSNQPQHF.

The chain links TRBV7-9 to TRBJ1-3; D remains unclear. Germline CDR1 and CDR2: SEHNR and FQNEAQ (reference sequence). This CDR3 comprises 14 residues. V was trimmed by 0 bases and J by 0 bases, leaving 3 bases between them. The CDR3 sequence: CASSLAFSGNTIYF. DNA of the CDR3: TGTGCCAGCAGCTTAGCCTTCTCTGGAAACACCATATATTTT.

In this sample, this clone turned up a few times. The chain uses TRBV4-2 and TRBJ2-2; TRBD2 aligns across 7 bases. Trimming took 4 bases from V and 0 from J; bases not matched to a gene: 8. This CDR3 comprises 17 residues. The germline V gene encodes CDR1 LGHNA and CDR2 YNFKEQ. In DNA, the CDR3 is TGTGCCAGCAGCCCTGCAGCGGGACTCTCGAACACCGGGGAGCTGTTTTTT. Encoded protein: CASSPAAGLSNTGELFF.

In this sample, this clone turned up a few times. The gene calls are TRBV30 and TRBJ2-7; D possibly corresponds to TRBD2 (5 bases). Trimming cost V 3 bases and J 7 bases, with 22 bases left between them. The germline CDR1 and CDR2 sequences are GTSNPN and SVGIG (reference sequence). The CDR3 is made up of 15 amino acids. The DNA for the CDR3 is TGTGCCTGGAGCCAGCCGAGGGCCGGTTACGATGAGCAGTACTTC. This translates into CAWSQPRAGYDEQYF.

Only one count was recorded for this clone. The CDR3 nucleotides read TGTGCCAGCAGCCGGACTAGCGGGAACGGCGAGCAGTTCTTC. It yields the protein CASSRTSGNGEQFF. The gene calls are TRBV28 and TRBJ2-1; TRBD2 matches 12 bases. Germline-derived CDR1 and CDR2 are MDHEN and SYDVKM. The CDR3 totals 14 residues. Trimming cost V 6 bases and J 10 bases; bases outside gene matches: 7.

The rearrangement joins TRBV6-4 to TRBJ2-5; TRBD2 agrees at 13 bases. The germline V gene has CDR1 MRHNA and CDR2 SNTAGT. Germline trimming cut 3 bases from V and 3 bases from J; bases unmatched to any gene: 1. The CDR3 is made up of 15 amino acids. This CDR3 is CASSELAGGKETQYF. For the CDR3, the DNA is TGTGCCAGCAGTGAACTAGCGGGAGGGAAAGAGACCCAGTACTTC.

This clone has more than one count but fewer than ten. V is TRBV5-6 and J is TRBJ1-1; 8 bases line up with TRBD1. This CDR3 has 14 amino acids. V lost 5 bases to trimming and J lost 1 base; unmatched junction nucleotides: 4. Germline-derived CDR1 and CDR2 are SGHDT and YYEEEE. CDR3 loop: CASSTGGKNTEAFF. The CDR3 region has the DNA TGTGCCAGCAGTACAGGGGGGAAGAACACTGAAGCTTTCTTT. Complete variable domain (other parts from reference TRBV5-6 and TRBJ1-1): DAGVTQSPTHLIKTRGQQVTLRCSPKSGHDTVSWYQQALGQGPQFIFQYYEEEERQRGNFPDRFSGHQFPNYSSELNVNALLLGDSALYLCASSTGGKNTEAFFGQGTRLTVV.

The chain carries TRBV6-2 or TRBV6-3 and TRBJ2-7; TRBD2 is a possible D gene (6 bases). Germline V gives CDR1 MNHEY, CDR2 SVGEGT. This CDR3 is 16 amino acids long. V lost 5 bases, J lost 2 bases, and 19 bases lay in between. The CDR3 reads CASSLLRRGSAYEQYF. The CDR3 nucleotides read TGTGCCAGCAGTCTCCTGAGGCGGGGATCTGCCTACGAGCAGTACTTC.